Each of the 30 T cell receptor beta chains below was sequenced from the same sample in a study of identical twins. TCRdb ran MiXCR on the 5' RACE reads and lists one entry per CDR3 protein. The sample lists 1.5 million to 2 million distinct CDR3 sequences; around a third were seen once. Sequences were obtained from cord blood. The receptors stem from a newborn girl in good health.

A few counts support this clonotype. V is TRBV6-5 and J is TRBJ2-5, with D tentatively TRBD2 (7 bases). V dropped 4 bases and J dropped 2 bases, with 23 bases sitting between them. The CDR3 has 18 residues. Germline CDR1 MNHEY, CDR2 SVGAGI. CDR3 DNA: TGTGCCAGCAGTTCAAAACAGGGAGGGCCTGCAGCACAAGAGACCCAGTACTTC. Translated: CASSSKQGGPAAQETQYF.

This clonotype was detected a few times. Here the CDR3 reads CAISDFGDTLYNEQYF. Here the CDR3 DNA reads TGTGCCATCAGTGATTTTGGGGACACCCTATACAATGAGCAGTACTTC. The chain combines TRBV10-3 with TRBJ2-1; D may be TRBD1 (6 bases). The J call is doubtful: the DNA matches TRBJ2-7 better. Germline CDR1 is ENHRY and CDR2 is SYGVKD. The CDR3 contains 16 residues.

The rearrangement uses TRBV4-1 and TRBJ2-1; no definite D call. This CDR3 region has 15 residues. The V end was cut by 1 base, the J end by 2 bases, with 9 bases between. The V gene's germline CDR1 is MGHRA and CDR2 YSYEKL. This CDR3 reads CASSQGAATYNEQFF. The CDR3 bases are TGCGCCAGCAGCCAAGGAGCAGCGACCTACAATGAGCAGTTCTTC.

The chain is built from TRBV13 and TRBJ2-1; 8 nucleotides agree with TRBD2. The germline CDR1 and CDR2 sequences are PRHDT and FYEKMQ (reference sequence). Trimming removed 5 bases from V and 4 bases from J; junction bases left unmatched: 10. The CDR3 is 16 residues long. The CDR3 DNA sequence: TGTGCCAGCAGCATTCTCTTTGCGGGGGGTTACAATGAGCAGTTCTTC. Translation gives CASSILFAGGYNEQFF.

This clonotype was seen more than once but under ten times. V gene TRBV10-3 combines with J gene TRBJ1-1; D uncertain. CDR1 is ENHRY, CDR2 SYGVKD, per germline. Trimming took 2 bases from V and 4 from J, leaving 5 bases between them. This CDR3 contains 12 residues. CDR3 sequence: CAISERATEAFF. For the CDR3, the DNA is TGTGCCATCAGTGAGAGGGCCACTGAAGCTTTCTTT.

This clonotype showed up many times. CDR3 DNA sequence: TGTGCCAGCAGTTTATATGGTACCAAAAACATTCAGTACTTC. Its translation: CASSLYGTKNIQYF. V is TRBV12-3 or TRBV12-4 and J is TRBJ2-4; D remains unclear. The CDR3 extends over 14 amino acids. V gave up 2 bases and J gave up 2 bases, with 7 bases separating them.

This clonotype was recorded a few times. J is TRBJ1-5 and V is TRBV12-3 or TRBV12-4; no clear D gene. The CDR3 extends over 14 amino acids. V lost 2 bases to trimming and J lost 7 bases, with 12 bases between them. Here the CDR3 reads CASSLSNSGQPQHF. In nucleotides, the CDR3 is TGTGCCAGCAGTTTAAGCAACTCGGGACAGCCCCAGCATTTT.

The chain joins TRBV11-2 to TRBJ2-5; perhaps TRBD1 as D (5 bases). In germline, CDR1 is SGHAT, CDR2 FQNNGV. CDR3 length equals 16 residues. Deletions cut 4 bases from V and 3 bases from J, with 18 bases between. The CDR3 reads CASSSLPKGAKETQYF. In DNA, the CDR3 is TGTGCCAGCAGCTCGCTCCCCAAAGGGGCCAAAGAGACCCAGTACTTC. Full variable domain (rest looked up from reference TRBV11-2 and TRBJ2-5): EAGVAQSPRYKIIEKRQSVAFWCNPISGHATLYWYQQILGQGPKLLIQFQNNGVVDDSQLPKDRFSAERLKGVDSTLKIQPAKLEDSAVYLCASSSLPKGAKETQYFGPGTRLLVL.

The chain carries TRBV20-1 and TRBJ1-3; TRBD1 might be the D (6 bases). CDR1 and CDR2 (germline): DFQATT, SNEGSKA (reference sequence). There are 16 residues in the CDR3. V was pared by 0 bases and J by 0 bases, with 12 bases between. CDR3 region: CSARDDRPSSGNTIYF. CDR3 coding DNA: TGCAGTGCTAGAGATGACAGGCCGAGCTCTGGAAACACCATATATTTT.

This chain joins TRBV12-5 and TRBJ2-3; D might be TRBD2 (6 bases). Deletions cut 3 bases from V and 6 bases from J, with 10 bases between. Per germline, CDR1 LGHNT and CDR2 FRNRAP. CDR3 length: 13 amino acids. The CDR3: CASGFSGADTQYF. In DNA, the CDR3 is TGTGCTAGTGGTTTTAGCGGAGCGGATACGCAGTATTTT.

This clonotype was observed a few times. The gene calls are TRBV4-1 and TRBJ2-1; 10 bases match TRBD2. The J segment lost 1 base and the V segment lost 4 bases, leaving 10 bases of the junction unmatched. CDR1 and CDR2 (germline): MGHRA, YSYEKL. The CDR3 totals 18 residues. CDR3 DNA: TGCGCCAGCAGCCCGAGGGCTAGCGGGGGCGGTTCCTACAATGAGCAGTTCTTC. This translates into CASSPRASGGGSYNEQFF.

This clonotype was picked up one time. The germline gene is not matched at one end of the junction; a read error may be the cause. The rearrangement uses TRBV20-1 and TRBJ1-2; 8 nucleotides agree with TRBD1. CDR3 length: 12 amino acids. The germline V gene encodes CDR1 DFQATT and CDR2 SNEGSKA (reference sequence). The CDR3, as DNA: TGCATTGCTAGGGGGACAGGTGATGGCTACACCTTC. This encodes CIARGTGDGYTF.

The table lists this clonotype with a few counts. The chain joins TRBV11-2 to TRBJ2-3; D remains ambiguous. V was shortened by 0 bases and J by 0 bases, with 10 bases between the two germline ends. Germline-derived CDR1 and CDR2 are SGHAT and FQNNGV. The CDR3 length is 16 residues. The CDR3 protein is CASSLDLAISTDTQYF. The CDR3 DNA reads TGTGCCAGCAGCTTAGATCTGGCTATCAGCACAGATACGCAGTATTTT.

This clonotype was seen just once. This chain links TRBV7-2 with TRBJ2-1; D might be TRBD2 (5 bases). The J call may not be correct, given that the DNA end is closer to TRBJ2-7. The CDR3 has 15 residues. The germline gives CDR1 SGHTA, CDR2 FQGNSA. The CDR3 DNA is TGTGCCAGCAGCTCGCGGGCCCTACCAAACAATGAGCAGTACTTC. Protein sequence: CASSSRALPNNEQYF.

This chain joins TRBV28 and TRBJ1-2; D may be TRBD1 (5 bases). Germline V lookup: CDR1 MDHEN, CDR2 SYDVKM. The CDR3 totals 14 residues. V shed 11 bases and J shed 8 bases, with 24 bases lying between them. In DNA, the CDR3 is TGTGCCTCTGGGGGAACGGGGGTTTCGGAGGGCTACACCTTC. Its translation: CASGGTGVSEGYTF.

This clonotype was detected only a few times. V gene TRBV25-1 combines with J gene TRBJ2-1; D not certain. Germline V gene sequence: CDR1 MGHDK, CDR2 SYGVNS. The germline V and J ends were trimmed by 2 bases and 4 bases, with 12 bases remaining between them. This CDR3 region has 15 residues. CDR3 loop: CASSEPGWGYNEQFF. The CDR3 DNA sequence: TGTGCCAGCAGTGAACCTGGATGGGGATACAATGAGCAGTTCTTC.

V and J are TRBV3-1 and TRBJ1-1; no clear D gene. CDR3 length: 16 amino acids. The germline CDR1 and CDR2 sequences are LGHDT and YNNKEL (reference sequence). V was shortened by 1 base and J by 0 bases, with 12 bases between the two germline ends. The CDR3 here is CASSQGWAGLNTEAFF. CDR3 in DNA: TGTGCCAGCAGCCAAGGGTGGGCCGGCTTGAACACTGAAGCTTTCTTT.

This clonotype was counted once. The gene calls are TRBV14 and TRBJ1-4, with no clear D. Germline V CDR1 and CDR2: SGHDN, FVKESK. Trimming removed 4 bases from V and 0 bases from J, with 12 bases in between. This CDR3 region has 16 residues. The CDR3 DNA reads as TGTGCCAGCAGCCGGGATACCATGGCAACTAATGAAAAACTGTTTTTT. Amino acids: CASSRDTMATNEKLFF.

This chain joins TRBV2 and TRBJ2-7, with unresolved D. The CDR3 is made up of 13 amino acids. Trimming removed 3 bases from V and 7 bases from J, with 13 bases in between. CDR1 and CDR2 from the germline V gene are SNHLY and FYNNEI. This CDR3 reads CASSDPRQYEQYF. CDR3 bases: TGTGCCAGCAGTGATCCCAGGCAATATGAGCAGTACTTC.

In this sample, this clonotype turned up a few times. The chain employs TRBV20-1 and TRBJ2-5, with D possibly being TRBD2 (6 bases). V was shortened by 0 bases and J by 4 bases, with 12 bases between the two germline ends. The germline V gene has CDR1 DFQATT and CDR2 SNEGSKA (reference sequence). The CDR3 loop spans 14 amino acids. The chain's CDR3 is CSAREVAVRETQYF. The CDR3 nucleotides are TGCAGTGCTAGAGAGGTAGCGGTGAGAGAGACCCAGTACTTC.

This rearrangement joins TRBV7-6 to TRBJ2-3; TRBD2 matches at 8 bases. V gave up 0 bases and J gave up 8 bases; unmatched junction bases: 10. Germline V gene data show CDR1 as SGHVS and CDR2 as FNYEAQ. There are 16 residues in the CDR3. CDR3 loop: CASSLAGGRSGTTQYF. As DNA, the CDR3 is TGTGCCAGCAGCTTAGCGGGCGGGAGGAGTGGCACTACGCAGTATTTT.

The rearrangement joins TRBV20-1 to TRBJ2-7; TRBD1 matches 9 bases. Germline CDR1 reads DFQATT; CDR2 reads SNEGSKA (reference sequence). CDR3 length: 14 amino acids. V trimming: 6 bases; J trimming: 4 bases; junction bases outside the gene matches: 10. The CDR3 region is CSATGTGPGYEQYF. The CDR3 DNA reads as TGCAGTGCAACCGGGACAGGGCCCGGTTACGAGCAGTACTTC.

V usage is TRBV5-5 and J usage is TRBJ1-6, with D unclear. The CDR3 consists of 15 residues. Germline loops: CDR1 SGHKS, CDR2 YYEKEE (reference sequence). The V end was cut by 0 bases, the J end by 7 bases, with 11 bases between. The CDR3 here is CASSLGQERNSPLHF. The DNA for the CDR3 is TGTGCCAGCAGCTTGGGGCAAGAAAGGAATTCACCCCTCCACTTT.

J is TRBJ1-6 and V is TRBV6-5, with D possibly being TRBD1 (5 bases). The CDR3 contains 15 residues. V gave up 4 bases and J gave up 5 bases, with 12 bases separating them. The germline gives CDR1 MNHEY, CDR2 SVGAGI. The chain's CDR3 is CASSFRDGHNSPLHF. CDR3 in DNA: TGTGCCAGCAGTTTCCGGGACGGGCATAATTCACCCCTCCACTTT.

The CDR3 DNA reads TGCGCCAGCAGCTTGGCTCTGACAGGGAGATCCTACAATGAGCAGTACTTC. Protein product: CASSLALTGRSYNEQYF. The rearrangement links TRBV5-1 to TRBJ2-1, with TRBD1 matching 7 bases. With the DNA end fitting TRBJ2-7 better, the J assignment may be wrong. The CDR3 is 17 amino acids. The germline gives CDR1 SGHRS, CDR2 YFSETQ.

As for this clonotype: An end of the junction does not agree with germline; a read error may underlie this. The V gene is TRBV20-1, the J gene TRBJ2-1, with D tentatively TRBD1 (5 bases). There are 18 residues in the CDR3. Germline CDR1 is DFQATT and CDR2 is SNEGSKA (reference sequence). Here the CDR3 DNA reads TGCGGTGCCCTTCCACCGTCCCCAGGGTATCCCTACTACAATGAGCAGTTCTTC. Protein: CGALPPSPGYPYYNEQFF.

This chain links TRBV9 with TRBJ1-5; 7 bases match TRBD1. The CDR3 contains 17 residues. V shed 0 bases and J 2 bases; nucleotides not matched to a gene: 8. CDR1 and CDR2 (germline): SGDLS, YYNGEE. The CDR3, as DNA: TGTGCCAGCAGCGTAGCTTTTACAGGGGCGCGCAATCAGCCCCAGCATTTT. It codes for CASSVAFTGARNQPQHF. Together with reference TRBV9 and TRBJ1-5, the CDR3 gives the full variable domain: DSGVTQTPKHLITATGQRVTLRCSPRSGDLSVYWYQQSLDQGLQFLIQYYNGEERAKGNILERFSAQQFPDLHSELNLSSLELGDSALYFCASSVAFTGARNQPQHFGDGTRLSIL.

This clonotype has a single count. The chain uses TRBV2 and TRBJ2-7, with 10 bases matching TRBD1. CDR3 length equals 15 residues. Unmatched junction bases numbered 13, after V lost 7 bases and J lost 7 bases. Germline V gene data show CDR1 as SNHLY and CDR2 as FYNNEI. CDR3 region: CASNGRTGGDNEQYF. CDR3 nucleotides: TGTGCCAGCAATGGAAGGACAGGGGGGGACAATGAGCAGTACTTC.

The chain uses TRBV20-1 and TRBJ2-7, with 7 bases aligning to TRBD2. Germline V gene sequence: CDR1 DFQATT, CDR2 SNEGSKA (reference sequence). The length of the CDR3 is 14 residues. Unmatched junction bases numbered 6, after V lost 2 bases and J lost 2 bases. For the CDR3, the DNA is TGCAGTGCTAGAAGCGGGAAGCCCCCCTACGAGCAGTACTTC. It encodes CSARSGKPPYEQYF.

The J gene is TRBJ2-7, the V gene TRBV27; D tentatively fits TRBD1 or TRBD2 (5 bases each). This CDR3 has 17 residues. V dropped 6 bases and J dropped 7 bases, with 28 bases sitting between them. Per the germline V gene, CDR1 is MNHEY and CDR2 is SMNVEV (reference sequence). The CDR3 here is CASRAYEGTPIYNEQYF. For the CDR3, the DNA is TGTGCCAGCAGGGCATACGAAGGGACCCCCATTTACAATGAGCAGTACTTC.